The next 30 T cell receptor beta chains were all read from a single sample in a study of blood T cell repertoires in COVID-19. Method: immunoSEQ multiplex PCR; TCRdb's copy keeps in-frame clones and lacks some. The sample includes some 150,000 clones, about 80% of them seen just once. The sequencing sample was made of peripheral blood. Receptors were obtained from an elderly woman with acute or convalescent COVID-19.

This clone has just one count. The chain is built from TRBV19 and TRBJ1-1, with 10 bases identical to TRBD1. Germline-derived CDR1 and CDR2 are LNHDA and SQIVND (reference sequence). The CDR3 totals 15 residues. V dropped 0 bases and J dropped 4; count of bases not matched to a gene: 2. The CDR3, as DNA: TGTGCCAGTAGTATAGAGGGACAGGGGACCACTGAAGCTTTCTTT. Its translation: CASSIEGQGTTEAFF.

This clone has a handful of counts. This rearrangement joins TRBV3-1 (or the pseudogene TRBV3-2) to TRBJ1-2, with 7 nucleotides matching TRBD1. Germline CDR1 reads LGHDT; CDR2 reads YNNKEL (reference sequence). There are 15 residues in the CDR3. J lost 0 bases, V lost 5 bases, and 6 bases had no gene match. CDR3: CASSGEGGPNYGYTF. The CDR3 DNA reads as TGTGCCAGCAGCGGGGAAGGGGGCCCTAACTATGGCTACACCTTC.

J is TRBJ1-1 and V is TRBV9, with 9 bases lining up with TRBD1. This CDR3 has 16 amino acids. Germline CDR1 is SGDLS and CDR2 is YYNGEE. The V segment lost 3 bases and the J segment 1 base; nucleotides outside the gene matches: 7. CDR3 nucleotides: TGTGCCAGCAGCGCCCAGACAGGGGGAAAGAACACTGAAGCTTTCTTT. Protein sequence: CASSAQTGGKNTEAFF. Full variable domain (outside the CDR3, taken from reference TRBV9 and TRBJ1-1): DSGVTQTPKHLITATGQRVTLRCSPRSGDLSVYWYQQSLDQGLQFLIQYYNGEERAKGNILERFSAQQFPDLHSELNLSSLELGDSALYFCASSAQTGGKNTEAFFGQGTRLTVV.

The chain links TRBV11-2 to TRBJ1-2; 8 nucleotides line up with TRBD1. The length of the CDR3 is 13 residues. CDR1 SGHAT and CDR2 FQNNGV come from the germline V gene. Unmatched junction bases numbered 6, after V lost 6 bases and J lost 6 bases. CDR3: CASSSGTGDGYTF. The DNA of the CDR3 is TGTGCCAGCAGTTCCGGGACAGGAGATGGCTACACCTTC.

The chain recombines TRBV3-1 (or the pseudogene TRBV3-2) with TRBJ1-5, with 9 nucleotides matching TRBD1. The germline V gene has CDR1 LGHDT and CDR2 YNNKEL (reference sequence). The CDR3 contains 18 residues. The ends lost 1 base at V and 1 base at J; junction bases unmatched: 8. CDR3 nucleotide sequence: TGTGCCAGCAGCCAAGGCCATGTCGGACAGGGGAGCAATCAGCCCCAGCATTTT. It translates to CASSQGHVGQGSNQPQHF.

The chain links TRBV5-4 to TRBJ2-2, with D possibly TRBD1 on 6 matching bases. This CDR3 comprises 13 residues. V shed 0 bases and J shed 7 bases, with 7 bases lying between them. Germline lookup yields CDR1 SGHNT and CDR2 YYREEE (reference sequence). The CDR3 is CASSLEGVGELFF. CDR3 in DNA: TGTGCCAGCAGCTTGGAGGGGGTCGGGGAGCTGTTTTTT.

The chain links TRBV7-8 to TRBJ1-1; no firm D call. The CDR3 sequence is 15 residues long. V was cut by 2 bases and J by 0 bases, with 10 bases left in between. Germline V gives CDR1 SGHVS, CDR2 FQNEAQ. The CDR3 region is CASSLNSVVNTEAFF. CDR3 DNA sequence: TGTGCCAGCAGCTTAAATTCGGTTGTGAACACTGAAGCTTTCTTT.

This chain uses TRBV7-2 with TRBJ2-5; 8 positions agree with TRBD1. This CDR3 spans 13 amino acids. CDR1 is SGHTA and CDR2 is FQGNSA in the germline V gene. V trimming: 2 bases; J trimming: 9 bases; junction bases outside the gene matches: 5. The CDR3 loop reads CASSLSRGLSQYF. CDR3 coding DNA: TGTGCCAGCAGCTTAAGCAGGGGGCTTTCCCAGTACTTC.

The chain links TRBV5-1 to TRBJ1-1; TRBD1 aligns across 7 bases. The CDR3 length is 14 residues. Trimming took 7 bases from V and 0 from J; bases not matched to a gene: 6. Per the germline V gene, CDR1 is SGHRS and CDR2 is YFSETQ. The CDR3 region is CASGLQGMNTEAFF. CDR3 sequence (DNA): TGCGCCAGCGGCCTACAGGGGATGAACACTGAAGCTTTCTTT. Based on the CDR3 plus reference TRBV5-1 and TRBJ1-1, the full variable domain is KAGVTQTPRYLIKTRGQQVTLSCSPISGHRSVSWYQQTPGQGLQFLFEYFSETQRNKGNFPGRFSGRQFSNSRSEMNVSTLELGDSALYLCASGLQGMNTEAFFGQGTRLTVV.

This chain joins TRBV4-1 and TRBJ2-2, with TRBD1 matching 10 bases. The CDR3 is 16 residues long. Trimming removed 5 bases from V and 3 bases from J; junction bases left unmatched: 6. Looked up from germline, CDR1 is MGHRA and CDR2 is YSYEKL. The CDR3 here is CASSARDRGYTGELFF. CDR3 nucleotides: TGCGCCAGCAGCGCCCGGGACAGGGGATACACCGGGGAGCTGTTTTTT.

Only a few counts were recorded for this clone. The V gene is TRBV6-5, the J gene TRBJ1-5; perhaps TRBD1 as D (5 bases). The CDR3 runs 14 residues. The germline V and J ends were trimmed by 6 bases and 7 bases, with 16 bases remaining between them. Looked up from germline, CDR1 is MNHEY and CDR2 is SVGAGI. The CDR3 here is CASRSLGGGQPQHF. CDR3 bases: TGTGCCAGCAGGAGCCTCGGGGGAGGGCAGCCCCAGCATTTT.

The chain couples TRBV30 to TRBJ2-1; 8 bases are a match to TRBD1. J was trimmed by 1 base and V by 2 bases; bases with no gene match: 7. The germline V gene encodes CDR1 GTSNPN and CDR2 SVGIG (reference sequence). The CDR3 runs 16 residues. DNA for the CDR3: TGTGCCTGGAGTTCCCCCGGACAGGGTTCCTACAATGAGCAGTTCTTC. This translates into CAWSSPGQGSYNEQFF.

J is TRBJ2-4 and V is TRBV2, with D uncertain. Per germline, CDR1 SNHLY and CDR2 FYNNEI. The CDR3 spans 15 residues. Trimming took 7 bases from V and 0 from J, leaving 13 bases between them. The CDR3 DNA reads TGTGCCAGCACCAGAACCACTATAGCCAAAAACATTCAGTACTTC. Its translation is CASTRTTIAKNIQYF.

CDR3 residues: CASRTVSNYGYTF. In nucleotides, the CDR3 is TGTGCCAGCAGGACAGTTTCTAACTATGGCTACACCTTC. V is TRBV6-5 and J is TRBJ1-2; possible D gene TRBD1, 5 bases. V dropped 6 bases and J dropped 0 bases, with 8 bases sitting between them. CDR1 is MNHEY and CDR2 is SVGAGI in the germline V gene. The CDR3 length is 13 residues.

V and J are TRBV11-3 and TRBJ2-3, with D perhaps TRBD1 (5 bases). Per the germline V gene, CDR1 is SGHNT and CDR2 is YENEEA. The CDR3 has 13 amino acids. The V end was cut by 8 bases, the J end by 4 bases, with 13 bases between. CDR3 residues: CASSEGVADTQYF. As DNA, the CDR3 is TGTGCCAGCTCCGAAGGGGTGGCAGATACGCAGTATTTT.

The chain uses TRBV24-1 and TRBJ2-1; 7 nucleotides match TRBD1. Looked up from germline, CDR1 is KGHDR and CDR2 is SFDVKD. The CDR3 sequence is 14 residues long. After removal of 5 bases from V and 4 bases from J, the junction contained 4 bases not matched to a gene. The CDR3 sequence: CATSATDRYNEQFF. The CDR3 DNA reads as TGTGCCACCAGTGCCACGGACAGGTACAATGAGCAGTTCTTC.

Details on this clone: The sample carries other DNA sequences with the same CDR3. The chain is built from TRBV9 and TRBJ2-1; tentatively, D is TRBD1 (6 bases). Per germline, CDR1 SGDLS and CDR2 YYNGEE. The length of the CDR3 is 15 residues. V was trimmed by 2 bases and J by 4 bases, leaving 13 bases between them. CDR3 coding DNA: TGTGCCAGCAGCGTCTCAGGGGAAACATACAATGAGCAGTTCTTC. Translated, it gives CASSVSGETYNEQFF.

V gene TRBV5-1 combines with J gene TRBJ2-3; TRBD2 aligns across 9 bases. The CDR3 sequence is 17 residues long. The germline V gene encodes CDR1 SGHRS and CDR2 YFSETQ. With 0 bases clipped from V and 1 base from J, the junction kept 6 bases outside the gene matches. The DNA of the CDR3 is TGCGCCAGCAGCTTGGGCCTAGCGGGGCTACGCACAGATACGCAGTATTTT. The encoded protein is CASSLGLAGLRTDTQYF.

This clone was found a few times. This chain joins TRBV21-1 and TRBJ1-1; TRBD1, the D gene given by the table, was not confirmed from the DNA. TRBV21-1 is a documented pseudogene. CDR3 length: 18 amino acids. The CDR3 DNA follows: TGTGCCAGCTATATCAGGGGGCACCATCTCGGTGAGGAGACTGAAGCTTTCTTT. Translating gives CASYIRGHHLGEETEAFF.

The chain carries TRBV7-2 and TRBJ2-3, with unresolved D. V lost 2 bases, J lost 3 bases, and 15 bases lay in between. Germline assignment: CDR1 SGHTA and CDR2 FQGNSA. This CDR3 has 16 amino acids. CDR3 loop: CASSLRYKLSTDTQYF. CDR3 in DNA: TGTGCCAGCAGCTTAAGATATAAGCTCTCAACAGATACGCAGTATTTT. The whole variable domain, filled in from reference TRBV7-2 and TRBJ2-3, reads GAGVSQSPSNKVTEKGKDVELRCDPISGHTALYWYRQSLGQGLEFLIYFQGNSAPDKSGLPSDRFSAERTGGSVSTLTIQRTQQEDSAVYLCASSLRYKLSTDTQYFGPGTRLTVL.

This clone was seen a single time. The V call is TRBV5-1, the J call TRBJ1-4, with 7 nucleotides matching TRBD1. Germline V lookup: CDR1 SGHRS, CDR2 YFSETQ. The CDR3 spans 13 residues. Trimming took 4 bases from V and 7 from J; bases not matched to a gene: 4. DNA for the CDR3: TGCGCCAGCAGCAGGGGGCTCCGTGAAAAACTGTTTTTT. This encodes CASSRGLREKLFF.

The chain couples TRBV7-8 to TRBJ1-1; TRBD1 matches 9 bases. V dropped 4 bases and J dropped 9; count of bases not matched to a gene: 18. Per the germline V gene, CDR1 is SGHVS and CDR2 is FQNEAQ. The CDR3 length is 17 residues. The CDR3: CASSSTYRGPPGNQAFF. The CDR3 DNA reads TGTGCCAGCAGCTCGACTTACAGGGGGCCCCCGGGTAATCAAGCTTTCTTT.

The gene calls are TRBV30 and TRBJ1-1; D call uncertain. The CDR3 is made up of 11 amino acids. Germline V gene lookup returns CDR1 GTSNPN and CDR2 SVGIG (reference sequence). V lost 4 bases to trimming and J lost 8 bases, with 11 bases between them. The CDR3 sequence is CAWTRYLEAFF. Here the CDR3 DNA reads TGTGCCTGGACTAGATACCTAGAAGCTTTCTTT.

The gene calls are TRBV4-2 and TRBJ2-5; TRBD1 is a possible D gene (6 bases). V was trimmed by 0 bases and J by 5 bases, leaving 13 bases between them. This CDR3 is built from 15 residues. The germline V gene encodes CDR1 LGHNA and CDR2 YNFKEQ. The CDR3 is CASSQDLGAGETQYF. DNA of the CDR3: TGTGCCAGCAGCCAAGATTTGGGGGCTGGGGAGACCCAGTACTTC.

The chain is built from TRBV19 and TRBJ2-7; 9 bases line up with TRBD1. V trimming: 5 bases; J trimming: 6 bases; junction bases outside the gene matches: 8. The germline CDR1 and CDR2 sequences are LNHDA and SQIVND (reference sequence). The length of the CDR3 is 14 residues. The DNA of the CDR3 is TGTGCCAGTAGTCACGGGGACAGGGTCGGCGAGCAGTACTTC. Amino acids: CASSHGDRVGEQYF.

The chain joins TRBV6-6 to TRBJ1-2; D uncertain. CDR1 and CDR2 (germline): MNHNY, SVGAGI (reference sequence). This CDR3 has 13 amino acids. V lost 7 bases to trimming and J lost 2 bases, with 11 bases between them. CDR3 DNA sequence: TGTGCCAGCACAAACTTACAGAACTATGGCTACACCTTC. This codes for CASTNLQNYGYTF.

J is TRBJ1-6 and V is TRBV6-5, with 7 bases lining up with TRBD1. Germline V CDR1 and CDR2: MNHEY, SVGAGI. The CDR3 runs to 13 residues. Unmatched junction bases numbered 8, after V lost 6 bases and J lost 12 bases. The DNA of the CDR3 is TGTGCCAGCAGCAGACAGGGTCCTGGACCCCTCCACTTT. It specifies CASSRQGPGPLHF.

This sequence joins TRBV19 and TRBJ1-2; 7 bases fit TRBD1. There are 16 residues in the CDR3. In germline, CDR1 is LNHDA, CDR2 SQIVND (reference sequence). V lost 5 bases to trimming and J lost 2 bases; unmatched junction nucleotides: 11. CDR3 protein: CASSAPRDSSNYGYTF. The CDR3 region has the DNA TGTGCCAGTAGTGCCCCTCGGGACAGTTCCAACTATGGCTACACCTTC.

This clone was counted only a few times. The chain has TRBV19 and TRBJ1-6, with D hard to call. CDR1 LNHDA and CDR2 SQIVND come from the germline V gene (reference sequence). The CDR3 length is 16 residues. The V gene lost 6 bases and the J gene lost 3 bases, with 15 bases spanning the gap. For the CDR3, the DNA is TGTGCCAGTAGCCAGACGGTAGGAGGCTATAATTCACCCCTCCACTTT. It specifies CASSQTVGGYNSPLHF. Variable domain in full (rest from reference TRBV19 and TRBJ1-6): DGGITQSPKYLFRKEGQNVTLSCEQNLNHDAMYWYRQDPGQGLRLIYYSQIVNDFQKGDIAEGYSVSREKKESFPLTVTSAQKNPTAFYLCASSQTVGGYNSPLHFGNGTRLTVT.

The chain has TRBV6-2 or TRBV6-3 and TRBJ1-5, with D possibly being TRBD1 (6 bases). V lost 2 bases to trimming and J lost 5 bases, with 10 bases between them. This CDR3 region has 14 residues. Germline CDR1 is MNHEY and CDR2 is SVGEGT. CDR3 loop: CASSYPGQHQPQHF. CDR3 DNA: TGTGCCAGCAGTTACCCCGGACAGCATCAGCCCCAGCATTTT.